This T cell receptor (beta chain) emerged from a study of T cell responses to AZD1222 COVID-19 vaccine. The CDR3 sequence is 15 residues long. Germline V gene data show CDR1 as SNHLY and CDR2 as FYNNEI. Trimming took 7 bases from V and 5 from J; bases not matched to a gene: 6. This clone was observed once. Some clones are missing from TCRdb's copy, which holds only in-frame ones; the method was immunoSEQ multiplex PCR. This sample has about 94,000 clones, with 85% found just once. The receptor was derived from an adult who received the AZD1222 COVID-19 vaccine. The material was peripheral blood, obtained 28 days after the second AZD1222 dose. J is TRBJ2-2 and V is TRBV2, with TRBD2 matching over 11 bases. CDR3 in DNA: TGTGCCAGCACACTAGCGGGAGCAGGGACCGGGGAGCTGTTTTTT. Amino acids: CASTLAGAGTGELFF.